The rows below give T cell receptor beta chains drawn from one sample of a study of T cells after yellow fever vaccination. TCRdb redid the calling of the 5' RACE reads with MiXCR, one entry per CDR3 protein. The profile shows some 350,000 distinct CDR3 sequences, 6.2% of them singletons. This specimen was PBMCs, taken 5 days after the yellow fever booster vaccination. All receptors come from a young man who received the YFV17D yellow fever vaccine. The CDR3 runs from the conserved cysteine through the conserved F or W. The D gene is left open where the match is weak. Size is omitted from some rows. Given values are once, few, many or a class for expanded clones.

TRBJ1-1,TRBV9,many,.,TGTGCCAGCAGCGGTTTCACAGATCCGGGAACTGAAGCTTTCTTT,CASSGFTDPGTEAFF
TRBJ2-3,TRBV11-1,few,TRBD1,TGTGCCAGCAGCCAAATCGCCCGGGACAGGGGGCACACAGATACGCAGTATTTT,CASSQIARDRGHTDTQYF
TRBJ1-5,TRBV28,few,.,TGTGCCAGTATCTCTACACAGAGCCCTAAGCATTTT,CASISTQSPKHF
TRBJ2-7,TRBV29-1,.,.,TGCAGCGTCCACCTCGGCCGCCCACCCTACGAGCAGTACTTC,CSVHLGRPPYEQYF
TRBJ2-3,TRBV7-2,.,.,TGTGCCAGCAGCACCTGGGGGGCGAAGACTAGCACAGATACGCAGTATTTT,CASSTWGAKTSTDTQYF
TRBJ1-5,TRBV5-4,many,.,TGTGCCAGCAGCTTAGCGGGGGGCAGTCAGCCCCAGCATTTT,CASSLAGGSQPQHF
TRBJ2-7,TRBV11-2,.,.,TGTGCCAGTGACCCGATAGGGTCAGGGGGGGACTACGAGCAGTACTTC,CASDPIGSGGDYEQYF
TRBJ2-7,TRBV11-2,few,TRBD2,TGTGCCAGCAGCATACTTAGCGGGAGGGCCCTCGGGAGCTCCTACGAGCAGTACTTC,CASSILSGRALGSSYEQYF
TRBJ2-4,TRBV10-2,.,TRBD2,TGCGCCAGCAGTGAGTCAGGCGGGAGGCTGAACATTCAGTACTTC,CASSESGGRLNIQYF
TRBJ2-5,TRBV7-6,many,TRBD1,TGTGCCAGCAGCTTGATAGGGACAGTTCAAGAGACCCAGTACTTC,CASSLIGTVQETQYF
TRBJ2-3,TRBV10-3,many,.,TGTGCCATCAGTGATTCCACAGATACGCAGTATTTT,CAISDSTDTQYF
TRBJ1-6,TRBV12-3/TRBV12-4,.,.,TGTGCCAGCAGTTTTGAATCACCCCTCCACTTT,CASSFESPLHF
TRBJ2-7,TRBV5-1,few,.,TGCGCCAGCCAGGGTGACGGGAACGAGCAGTACTTC,CASQGDGNEQYF
TRBJ2-2,TRBV12-3/TRBV12-4,many,TRBD1,TGTGCCAGCTGGTCAGACAGGGCGACCGGGGAGCTGTTTTTT,CASWSDRATGELFF
TRBJ2-3,TRBV5-1,many,TRBD2,TGCGCCAGCAGCGCCGGACTAGCGGGAGTGAGGGATACGCAGTATTTT,CASSAGLAGVRDTQYF
TRBJ2-3,TRBV7-9,many,.,TGTGCCAGCAATCCCCTGCGCGATACGCAGTATTTT,CASNPLRDTQYF
TRBJ2-1,TRBV20-1,many,.,TGCAGTGCTAGAGGGCAAGGCTCATGGGGGCAGTTCTTC,CSARGQGSWGQFF
TRBJ2-5,TRBV6-5,.,.,TGTGCCGGCAGTGGAAACCAAGAGACCCAGTACTTC,CAGSGNQETQYF
TRBJ2-1,TRBV4-2,few,.,TGTGCCAGCAGCCAAGACCCGGGAGACAATGAGCAGTTCTTC,CASSQDPGDNEQFF
TRBJ2-2,TRBV28,few,.,TGTGCCAGCAGTCTCACTCAGGAGTACCGGGAGCTGTTTTTT,CASSLTQEYRELFF
TRBJ1-1,TRBV20-1,.,.,TGCAGTGCGCTTCATCCTACAGGCTACACTGAAGCTTTCTTT,CSALHPTGYTEAFF
TRBJ1-2,TRBV5-4,.,.,TGTGCCAGCAAGGGCCCCCCCTTGGGGGACACCTTC,CASKGPPLGDTF
TRBJ2-6,TRBV5-4,few,.,TGTGCCAGCAGTGACTTGATTCACTCTGGGGCCAACGTCCTGACTTTC,CASSDLIHSGANVLTF
TRBJ2-5,TRBV14,many,TRBD1,TGTGCCAGCAGCCACTGGACAGGAGCCGAAGAGACCCAGTACTTC,CASSHWTGAEETQYF
TRBJ2-7,TRBV24-1,many,.,TGTGCCACCAGTGACGCATCGAAGGCTTCGAGCTCCTACGAGCAGTACTTC,CATSDASKASSSYEQYF
TRBJ1-5,TRBV3-1,many,.,TGTGCCAGCAGCCAAGGATCCAGCAATCAGCCCCAGCATTTT,CASSQGSSNQPQHF
TRBJ2-5,TRBV12-3/TRBV12-4,few,TRBD2,TGTGCCAGCAGTCTGACTAGCGGGAGGGCGCAGACCCAGTACTTC,CASSLTSGRAQTQYF
TRBJ1-2,TRBV5-5,.,.,TGTGCCAGCAGCCGCGCGGACTATGGCTACACCTTC,CASSRADYGYTF
TRBJ1-1,TRBV5-6,many,.,TGTGCCAGCAGCTTGGCGGGTATGAACACTGAAGCTTTCTTT,CASSLAGMNTEAFF
TRBJ2-2,TRBV5-5,.,TRBD2,TGTGCCAGCAGCTCCGCCCCTACTAGCGGCTGGGCTACCGGGGAGCTGTTTTTT,CASSSAPTSGWATGELFF
TRBJ2-6,TRBV5-6,many,TRBD2,TGTGCCAGCAGCCACGGACTAGCGGGATCATATATCTCTGGGGCCAACGTCCTGACTTTC,CASSHGLAGSYISGANVLTF
TRBJ2-5,TRBV20-1,many,.,TGCAGTGCTAGGACCCTCGAGACCCAGTACTTC,CSARTLETQYF
TRBJ2-1,TRBV10-3,few,TRBD2,TGTGCCATCAGTGAGTTGACTAGCGGGAGGCCCAACAATGAGCAGTTCTTC,CAISELTSGRPNNEQFF
TRBJ2-5,TRBV20-1,few,.,TGCAGTGCTACAGACAGTCCGGAGACCCAGTACTTC,CSATDSPETQYF
TRBJ2-7,TRBV7-9,few,TRBD2,TGTGCCAGCAGCGACGCTAGCGGGAACAACTACGAGCAGTACTTC,CASSDASGNNYEQYF
TRBJ1-5,TRBV28,many,.,TGTGCCAGCAGTCGACAGGCCAATCAGCCCCAGCATTTT,CASSRQANQPQHF
TRBJ2-2,TRBV3-1,many,.,TGTGCCAGCAGCCAAGGCCTAGGCGACGGGGAGCTGTTTTTT,CASSQGLGDGELFF
TRBJ2-5,TRBV5-1,.,TRBD2,TGCGCCAGCAGCTTCCGACTAGCGGGAAGCGAGACCCAGTACTTC,CASSFRLAGSETQYF
TRBJ2-1,TRBV6-2/TRBV6-3,.,.,TGTGCCAGCAGTTCGCGGGGAACGGTTAATGAGCAGTTCTTC,CASSSRGTVNEQFF
TRBJ2-1,TRBV6-5,.,TRBD2,TGTGCCAGCAGTTACCTGATAGCGGGAGGGCCCTACAATGAGCAGTTCTTC,CASSYLIAGGPYNEQFF
TRBJ2-1,TRBV20-1,.,.,TGCAGTGCTAAGGTGGCTGAGCAGTTCTTC,CSAKVAEQFF
TRBJ2-6,TRBV30,few,.,TGTGCCTGGAGTGTATTGGGTTCTGGGGCCAACGTCCTGACTTTC,CAWSVLGSGANVLTF
TRBJ2-7,TRBV19,.,TRBD2,TGTGCCAGCTCTAACCGACTAGCGGGGGATTACGAGCAGTACTTC,CASSNRLAGDYEQYF
TRBJ2-7,TRBV5-5,.,.,TGTGCCAGCAGCCCTATCGGGGAATCCTACGAGCAGTACTTC,CASSPIGESYEQYF
TRBJ1-2,TRBV5-1,many,.,TGCGCCAGCAGCTTTGGCGATTCGGGCAACTATGGCTACACCTTC,CASSFGDSGNYGYTF
TRBJ1-4,TRBV5-1,few,.,TGCGCCAGCAGCTTGGATCGGACTCAGGAAAAACTGTTTTTT,CASSLDRTQEKLFF
TRBJ2-6,TRBV24-1,few,.,TGTGCCACCAGTGACCCTGCAGGGTTTGGGGCCAACGTCCTGACTTTC,CATSDPAGFGANVLTF
TRBJ2-5,TRBV20-1,many,TRBD2,TGCAGTGCTCGCCTTGCGGGAGGTTCAGAGACCCAGTACTTC,CSARLAGGSETQYF
TRBJ2-1,TRBV7-2,few,.,TGTGCCAGCAGCTTAACGGTTGTAAGCTCCTACAATGAGCAGTTCTTC,CASSLTVVSSYNEQFF
TRBJ2-7,TRBV20-1,many,.,TGCAGTGCTGCCCCGGCAGGGAACAGTTACTACGAGCAGTACTTC,CSAAPAGNSYYEQYF
TRBJ2-2,TRBV4-2,few,.,TGTGCCAGCAGCCAAGAAGGGGCGGGGACGGGCACCGGGGAGCTGTTTTTT,CASSQEGAGTGTGELFF
TRBJ1-2,TRBV20-1,.,.,TGCAGTGTCGTATCCCAGGGTAACTATGGCTACACCTTC,CSVVSQGNYGYTF
TRBJ2-2,TRBV4-2,many,.,TGTGCCAGCAGCGAGTCGTTCGCGAACACCGGGGAGCTGTTTTTT,CASSESFANTGELFF
TRBJ2-3,TRBV7-8,many,.,TGTGCCAGCAGCTTAAAGCGTACGAGGGCGAGGGAAGATACGCAGTATTTT,CASSLKRTRAREDTQYF